This T cell receptor beta chain was recorded in a study of identical twins. MiXCR, applied by TCRdb to the 5' RACE reads, yields one record per CDR3 protein. The sample includes some 260,000 distinct CDR3 sequences, over 11% of them seen just once. This CDR3 has 15 amino acids. Germline values: CDR1 SNHLY, CDR2 FYNNEI. Trimming shortened V by 5 bases and J by 1 base, and 12 bases separated the two germline ends. This clonotype originated in a woman in her late teens or twenties in good health. Sequencing was carried out using memory (CD45RO+) T cells sorted from blood. The rearrangement uses TRBV2 and TRBJ1-5; tentatively, D is TRBD1 (5 bases). The DNA of the CDR3 is TGTGCCAGCAGTAGGGACGGCCGGAGCAATCAGCCCCAGCATTTT. Protein: CASSRDGRSNQPQHF.